The table lists the clone carrying this TCR beta chain with a count of one. CD45RO-negative, CCR7-selected cells formed the naive CD8 fraction, which excluded terminally differentiated effector memory CD45RA+ cells. This entry comes from a study of shared clonotypes between healthy human individuals. Each cell subset's genomic DNA was divided evenly among several immunoSEQ plates. Generated by immunoSEQ multiplex PCR, the TCRdb table keeps only in-frame clones and is missing some. This sample has hundreds of thousands of clones; about 96% occur once, and the top ten carry roughly 0.1%. The germline V gene encodes CDR1 MDHEN and CDR2 SYDVKM. The CDR3 has 13 amino acids. Trimming cost V 2 bases and J 6 bases, with 8 bases left between them.

Source material: naive CD8+ T cells sorted from blood. The sequence came from a woman in her 30s in good health. This chain joins TRBV28 and TRBJ2-1; D remains ambiguous. The CDR3, as DNA: TGTGCCAGCAGTTTAACTCAGCGCAATGAGCAGTTCTTC. This translates into CASSLTQRNEQFF.